Listed below are T cell receptor beta chains from one sample, sequenced in a study of T-cell reconstitution after alpha-beta-depleted transplantation in children. MiXCR, run by TCRdb on the PCR reads, gives a single entry per CDR3 protein. The sample shows 350,000 to 450,000 distinct CDR3 sequences, around 21% of them seen only once. The material was PBMCs from the stem cell graft donor, obtained from the stem cell graft. The receptors here all came from a human donor who donated a stem cell graft to a child with acute myeloid leukemia. CDR3s include the opening cysteine and the closing phenylalanine or tryptophan.

J gene: TRBJ2-1; CDR3 length: 17; V gene: TRBV7-9; CDR3 protein: CASSDPGEISVHNEQFF
J gene: TRBJ2-5; CDR3 length: 15; V gene: TRBV29-1; CDR3 protein: CSVEFLVPGGETQYF
J gene: TRBJ2-2; CDR3 length: 13; V gene: TRBV6-2/TRBV6-3; CDR3 protein: CASSYMAAGELFF
J gene: TRBJ2-7; CDR3 length: 14; V gene: TRBV7-2; CDR3 protein: CASSFSSGSYEQYF
J gene: TRBJ2-7; CDR3 length: 18; V gene: TRBV9; CDR3 protein: CASSVGPVKPSGDYEQYF
J gene: TRBJ2-1; CDR3 length: 11; V gene: TRBV12-3/TRBV12-4; CDR3 protein: CASMQDNEQFF
J gene: TRBJ2-1; CDR3 length: 14; V gene: TRBV6-5; CDR3 protein: CASSYSSEGSEQFF
J gene: TRBJ1-5; CDR3 length: 15; V gene: TRBV2; CDR3 protein: CASSVNRPSNQPQHF
J gene: TRBJ1-5; CDR3 length: 13; V gene: TRBV29-1; CDR3 protein: CSVGGSSNQPQHF
J gene: TRBJ1-3; CDR3 length: 16; V gene: TRBV7-9; CDR3 protein: CASSRTIRQPTFTIYF
J gene: TRBJ2-1; CDR3 length: 12; V gene: TRBV10-2; CDR3 protein: CASTRTDYEQFF
J gene: TRBJ1-1; CDR3 length: 15; V gene: TRBV4-2; CDR3 protein: CASSHPIDRNTEAFF
J gene: TRBJ2-4; CDR3 length: 14; V gene: TRBV6-5; CDR3 protein: CASSYRVGTNIQYF
J gene: TRBJ1-1; CDR3 length: 13; V gene: TRBV25-1; CDR3 protein: CASSAGEVTEAFF
J gene: TRBJ2-1; CDR3 length: 12; V gene: TRBV27; CDR3 protein: CASTSGSGEQFF
J gene: TRBJ2-1; CDR3 length: 15; V gene: TRBV7-3; CDR3 protein: CASSLLADSYNEQFF
J gene: TRBJ1-5; CDR3 length: 12; V gene: TRBV6-4; CDR3 protein: CASSDGSQPQHF
J gene: TRBJ2-1; CDR3 length: 13; V gene: TRBV12-3/TRBV12-4; CDR3 protein: CASGYSSSGEQFF
J gene: TRBJ2-2; CDR3 length: 14; V gene: TRBV14; CDR3 protein: CASSVYWNTGELFF
J gene: TRBJ2-1; CDR3 length: 15; V gene: TRBV5-5; CDR3 protein: CASSLVGGLDNEQFF
J gene: TRBJ2-1; CDR3 length: 12; V gene: TRBV12-3/TRBV12-4; CDR3 protein: CASSFQGNEQFF
J gene: TRBJ2-2; CDR3 length: 15; V gene: TRBV29-1; CDR3 protein: CSATASGSGTGELFF
J gene: TRBJ2-5; CDR3 length: 13; V gene: TRBV12-3/TRBV12-4; CDR3 protein: CASSTRGRETQYF
J gene: TRBJ2-2; CDR3 length: 15; V gene: TRBV7-2; CDR3 protein: CASSLRTPETGELFF
J gene: TRBJ1-2; CDR3 length: 17; V gene: TRBV6-5; CDR3 protein: CASSYRVSAAANYGYTF
J gene: TRBJ1-5; CDR3 length: 13; V gene: TRBV6-5; CDR3 protein: CASTRDANQPQHF